Shown below are 11 T cell receptor beta chains from a single sample sequenced in a study. TCRdb recomputed calls from the RT-PCR reads with MiXCR, one row per CDR3 protein. The sample consists of about 680,000 distinct CDR3 sequences, 11% to 15% of them appearing once. Sequencing was done on a sample of memory CD4+ T cells from blood. These receptors originate from a female donor in good health, serving as a healthy control.

The chain joins TRBV5-1 to TRBJ1-1; D remains ambiguous. This CDR3 has 14 residues. Germline-derived CDR1 and CDR2 are SGHRS and YFSETQ. V shed 2 bases and J shed 1 base, with 9 bases lying between them. CDR3 bases: TGCGCCAGCAGCTTCATTCCGGGGAACACTGAAGCTTTCTTT. Translated: CASSFIPGNTEAFF. Looking up the rest from reference TRBV5-1 and TRBJ1-1 gives the full variable domain: KAGVTQTPRYLIKTRGQQVTLSCSPISGHRSVSWYQQTPGQGLQFLFEYFSETQRNKGNFPGRFSGRQFSNSRSEMNVSTLELGDSALYLCASSFIPGNTEAFFGQGTRLTVV.

V and J are TRBV28 and TRBJ2-2; a possible D gene is TRBD2 (6 bases). Trimming removed 6 bases from V and 4 bases from J, with 15 bases in between. This CDR3 contains 15 residues. The V gene's germline CDR1 is MDHEN and CDR2 SYDVKM. CDR3 region: CASRTAGIGTGELFF. CDR3 nucleotides: TGTGCCAGCAGGACGGCGGGAATAGGCACCGGGGAGCTGTTTTTT.

The gene calls are TRBV7-3 and TRBJ2-1, with TRBD2 identical over 13 bases. Germline CDR1 is SGHTA and CDR2 is FQGTGA. This CDR3 has 16 residues. With V trimmed by 5 bases and J by 8 bases, 9 bases remained unmatched. CDR3 amino acids: CASSTLLAGGSHEQFF. The CDR3 nucleotides read TGTGCCAGCAGCACCCTACTAGCGGGGGGGTCTCATGAGCAGTTCTTC.

The rearrangement links TRBV29-1 to TRBJ1-1; D is possibly TRBD1 (5 bases). In germline, CDR1 is SQVTM, CDR2 ANQGSEA. This CDR3 contains 15 residues. Between the trimmed V and J ends, which lost 4 bases and 1 base, there was a span of 16 bases. The CDR3 nucleotides are TGCAGCGTTGGCTCCGTGGGAGGGGCGAACACTGAAGCTTTCTTT. This codes for CSVGSVGGANTEAFF.

This chain connects TRBV20-1 to TRBJ2-5; TRBD2 agrees at 10 bases. Losses at the gene ends were 3 bases for V and 4 bases for J; bases not matched to a gene: 8. CDR3 length equals 15 residues. Germline loops: CDR1 DFQATT, CDR2 SNEGSKA (reference sequence). CDR3 sequence reads: CSASPASGSRETQYF. The CDR3 nucleotides read TGCAGTGCTAGTCCGGCTAGCGGGAGTAGAGAGACCCAGTACTTC.

The chain employs TRBV9 and TRBJ2-7; D is undetermined. In germline, CDR1 is SGDLS, CDR2 YYNGEE. The length of the CDR3 is 13 residues. The ends were cut back, 0 bases at V and 4 bases at J, with 8 bases in the middle. The CDR3 here is CASSVDSKYEQYF. For the CDR3, the DNA is TGTGCCAGCAGCGTAGACAGCAAGTACGAGCAGTACTTC.

V usage is TRBV7-2 and J usage is TRBJ2-2, with TRBD1 as a possible D gene (5 bases). The germline CDR1 and CDR2 sequences are SGHTA and FQGNSA. The CDR3 sequence is 14 residues long. V lost 4 bases, J lost 8 bases, and 14 bases lay in between. In DNA form, the CDR3 reads TGTGCCAGCAGCTGGGGCAGGGTTTCGGGGGAGCTGTTTTTT. This encodes CASSWGRVSGELFF.

This rearrangement joins TRBV6-1 to TRBJ1-3; D gene uncertain. Trimming took 3 bases from V and 0 from J, leaving 12 bases between them. The CDR3 covers 16 residues. Germline CDR1 reads MNHNS; CDR2 reads SASEGT. The DNA of the CDR3 is TGTGCCAGCAGTGATAATGCGAGTCCCTCTGGAAACACCATATATTTT. Protein sequence: CASSDNASPSGNTIYF.

In its sample, this clonotype was seen many times. The chain couples TRBV7-2 to TRBJ1-1, with TRBD1 identical over 7 bases. The CDR3 is 14 amino acids. Germline-derived CDR1 and CDR2 are SGHTA and FQGNSA. Trimming took 2 bases from V and 3 from J; bases not matched to a gene: 3. The CDR3 loop is CASSLRGLDTEAFF. For the CDR3, the DNA is TGTGCCAGCAGCTTAAGGGGGCTAGACACTGAAGCTTTCTTT. Together with reference TRBV7-2 and TRBJ1-1, the CDR3 gives the full variable domain: GAGVSQSPSNKVTEKGKDVELRCDPISGHTALYWYRQSLGQGLEFLIYFQGNSAPDKSGLPSDRFSAERTGGSVSTLTIQRTQQEDSAVYLCASSLRGLDTEAFFGQGTRLTVV.

CDR3 DNA: TGTGCCACCAGAGAGGGGGTTGGTTCGTACAGGTGGGGCTACACCTTC. Protein sequence: CATREGVGSYRWGYTF. This rearrangement joins TRBV15 to TRBJ1-2; D is possibly TRBD1 (6 bases). The CDR3 is 16 residues long. V was cut by 6 bases and J by 8 bases, with 25 bases left in between. Germline V gene lookup returns CDR1 LNHNV and CDR2 YYDKDF (reference sequence). The full variable domain, rest sourced from reference TRBV15 and TRBJ1-2, is DAMVIQNPRYQVTQFGKPVTLSCSQTLNHNVMYWYQQKSSQAPKLLFHYYDKDFNNEADTPDNFQSRRPNTSFCFLDIRSPGLGDTAMYLCATREGVGSYRWGYTFGSGTRLTVV.

This sequence joins TRBV9 and TRBJ2-3, with 8 bases fitting TRBD1. The CDR3 contains 16 residues. In germline, CDR1 is SGDLS, CDR2 YYNGEE. Trimming at V came to 4 bases and at J to 4 bases, leaving 11 bases not matched to a gene. The CDR3 reads CASSLRTGMSADTQYF. The CDR3 DNA sequence: TGTGCCAGCAGCCTCCGGACAGGGATGTCAGCAGATACGCAGTATTTT.